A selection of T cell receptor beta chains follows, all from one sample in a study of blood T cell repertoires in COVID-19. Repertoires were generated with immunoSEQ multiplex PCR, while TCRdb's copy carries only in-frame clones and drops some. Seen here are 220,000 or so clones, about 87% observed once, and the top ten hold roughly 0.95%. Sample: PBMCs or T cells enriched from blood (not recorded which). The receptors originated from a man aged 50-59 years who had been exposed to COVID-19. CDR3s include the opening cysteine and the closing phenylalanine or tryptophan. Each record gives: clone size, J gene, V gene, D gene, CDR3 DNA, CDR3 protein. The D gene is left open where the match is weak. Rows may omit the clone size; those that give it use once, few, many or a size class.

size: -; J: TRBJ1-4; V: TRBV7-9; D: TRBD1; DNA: TGTGCCAGCAGCCCACCGCCTAAGGGGGCCCGGGTAGAGGAAAAACTGTTTTTT; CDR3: CASSPPPKGARVEEKLFF
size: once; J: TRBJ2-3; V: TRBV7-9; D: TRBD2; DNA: TGTGCCAGCAGCTTAATTCCTCGGACTAGCGGGGCCACAGATACGCAGTATTTT; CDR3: CASSLIPRTSGATDTQYF
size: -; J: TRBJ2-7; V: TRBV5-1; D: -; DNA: TGCGCCAGCAGCCCGGGTGGGCAGGGGCCCACCTACGAGCAGTACTTC; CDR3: CASSPGGQGPTYEQYF
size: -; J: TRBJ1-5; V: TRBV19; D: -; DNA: TGTGCCAGTAGAACACAGGGTTATAGCAATCAGCCCCAGCATTTT; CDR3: CASRTQGYSNQPQHF
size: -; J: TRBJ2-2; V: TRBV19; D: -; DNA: TGTGCCAGTAGTATAGACAGTTGGGAGCTGTTTTTT; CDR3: CASSIDSWELFF
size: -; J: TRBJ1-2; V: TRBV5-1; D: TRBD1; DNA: TGCGCCAGCTGGACCGGGACAGGGATGAACTATGGCTACACCTTC; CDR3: CASWTGTGMNYGYTF
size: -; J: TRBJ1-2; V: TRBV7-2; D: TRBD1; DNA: TGTGCCAGCAGCTTTCCGGGACAGGGGACGAGTGGCTACACCTTC; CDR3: CASSFPGQGTSGYTF
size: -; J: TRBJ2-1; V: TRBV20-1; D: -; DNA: TGCAGTGCCCATCTATACAATGAGCAGTTCTTC; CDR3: CSAHLYNEQFF
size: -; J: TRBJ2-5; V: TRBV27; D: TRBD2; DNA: TGTGCCAGCAGTTTAGAACCTAGCGGGAGGACGTTCAACTTC; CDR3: CASSLEPSGRTFNF
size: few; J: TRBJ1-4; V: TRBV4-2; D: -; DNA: TGTGCCAGCAGCCAAGAGTTCGGAATTCCGGGTATCGTTGTTGGGAAACTGTTTTTT; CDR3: CASSQEFGIPGIVVGKLFF
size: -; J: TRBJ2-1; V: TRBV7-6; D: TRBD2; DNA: TGTGCCAGCAGCCCAGGGACTAGCTCCCGGGGAGATGAGCAGTTCTTC; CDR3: CASSPGTSSRGDEQFF
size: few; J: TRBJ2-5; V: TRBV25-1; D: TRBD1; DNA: TGTGCCAGCAGTGAATCTAGGGGGCTGGAGACCCAGTACTTC; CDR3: CASSESRGLETQYF
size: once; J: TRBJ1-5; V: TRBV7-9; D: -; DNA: TGTGCCAGCAGCTCGACAAGCGGTCAGCCCCAGCATTTT; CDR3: CASSSTSGQPQHF
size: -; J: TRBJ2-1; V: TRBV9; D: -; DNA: TGTGCCAGCAGCCCCCCGTCGGGGAATGAGCAGTTCTTC; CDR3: CASSPPSGNEQFF
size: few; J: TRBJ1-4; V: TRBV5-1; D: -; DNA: TGCGCCAGCAGCCGGGGGGCCTCAACTAATGAAAAACTGTTTTTT; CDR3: CASSRGASTNEKLFF
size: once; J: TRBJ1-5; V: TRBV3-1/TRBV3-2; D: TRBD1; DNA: TGTGCCAGCAGCCAAGACACAGGGGGAAATCAGCCCCAGCATTTT; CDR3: CASSQDTGGNQPQHF
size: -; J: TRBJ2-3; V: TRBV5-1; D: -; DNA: TGCGCCAGCAGCTTTGACAGAAGCACAGATACGCAGTATTTT; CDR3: CASSFDRSTDTQYF
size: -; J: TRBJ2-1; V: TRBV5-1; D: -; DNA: TGCGCCAGCAGCTTGGAAGCAAAAAGCTCCTACAATGAGCAGTTCTTC; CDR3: CASSLEAKSSYNEQFF
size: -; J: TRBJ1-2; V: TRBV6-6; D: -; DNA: TGTGCCAGCAGTTACCCACGGGGGGGCACTCGCTATGGCTACACCTTC; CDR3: CASSYPRGGTRYGYTF
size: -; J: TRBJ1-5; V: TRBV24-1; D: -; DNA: TGTGCCACCAGTGATACAAAACAGGGTTATAGCAATCAGCCCCAGCATTTT; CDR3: CATSDTKQGYSNQPQHF
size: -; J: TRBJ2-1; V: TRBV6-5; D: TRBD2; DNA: TGTGCCAGCAGCAGGGGACTAGCGGGAGTCCATGAGCAGTTCTTC; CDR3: CASSRGLAGVHEQFF
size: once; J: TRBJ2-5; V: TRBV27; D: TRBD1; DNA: TGTGCCAGCAGTTTGACAGGGGGCTCGGTAGAGACCCAGTACTTC; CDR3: CASSLTGGSVETQYF
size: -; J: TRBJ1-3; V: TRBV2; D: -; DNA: TGTGCCAGCAGTCCGCGATTACTGAGCTCTGGAAACACCATATATTTT; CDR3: CASSPRLLSSGNTIYF
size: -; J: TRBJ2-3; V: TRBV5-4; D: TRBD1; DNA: TGTGCCTCCCGCGGACAGGGAGGTCCAGATACGCAGTATTTT; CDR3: CASRGQGGPDTQYF
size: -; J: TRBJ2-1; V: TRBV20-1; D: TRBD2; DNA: TGCAGTGCTAGTCGGGGGAGGGCCAGGAATGAGCAGTTCTTC; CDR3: CSASRGRARNEQFF
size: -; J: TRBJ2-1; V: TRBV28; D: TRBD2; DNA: TGTGCCACCAAGAATAGCGGGAGGGCGACGAGGGTGCAGTTCTTC; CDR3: CATKNSGRATRVQFF
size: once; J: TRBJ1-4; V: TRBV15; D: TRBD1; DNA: TGTGCCACCAGCGAACCGGGAGGGACAGAGGTCGGAAAACTGTTTTTT; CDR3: CATSEPGGTEVGKLFF
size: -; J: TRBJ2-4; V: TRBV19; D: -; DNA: TGTGCCAGTAGCATCAGGGGAATAGCCAAAAACATTCAGTACTTC; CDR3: CASSIRGIAKNIQYF
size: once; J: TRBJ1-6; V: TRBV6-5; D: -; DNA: TGTGCCAGCTCACAGGCGAGCTCCTATAATTCACCCCTCCACTTT; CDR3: CASSQASSYNSPLHF
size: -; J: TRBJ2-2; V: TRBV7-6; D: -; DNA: TGTGCCAGCAGCTTAACAGGACGAGGCACCGGGGAGCTGTTTTTT; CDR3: CASSLTGRGTGELFF
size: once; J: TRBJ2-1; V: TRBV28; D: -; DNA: TGTGCCAGCCGAGGAGGGGGGGCATCCTACAATGAGCAGTTCTTC; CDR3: CASRGGGASYNEQFF
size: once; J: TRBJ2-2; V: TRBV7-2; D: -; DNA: TGTGCCAGCAACCGCGGGGGCACGAACACCGGGGAGCTGTTTTTT; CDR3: CASNRGGTNTGELFF
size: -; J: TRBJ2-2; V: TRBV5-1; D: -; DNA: TGCGCCAGCAGCTTGAACGGGGTCACCGGGGAGCTGTTTTTT; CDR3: CASSLNGVTGELFF
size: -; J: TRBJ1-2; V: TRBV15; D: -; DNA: TGTGCCACCAGCAGAGATACAGGACAGTACTATGGCTACACCTTC; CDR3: CATSRDTGQYYGYTF
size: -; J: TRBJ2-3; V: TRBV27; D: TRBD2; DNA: TGTGCCAGCAGGTCCGGGACTAGCTTTAGTACGCAGTATTTT; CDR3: CASRSGTSFSTQYF
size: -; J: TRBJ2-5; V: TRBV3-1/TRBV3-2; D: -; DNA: TGTGCCAGCACCCCCCGGCAGGCTCTGGAGACCCAGTACTTC; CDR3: CASTPRQALETQYF